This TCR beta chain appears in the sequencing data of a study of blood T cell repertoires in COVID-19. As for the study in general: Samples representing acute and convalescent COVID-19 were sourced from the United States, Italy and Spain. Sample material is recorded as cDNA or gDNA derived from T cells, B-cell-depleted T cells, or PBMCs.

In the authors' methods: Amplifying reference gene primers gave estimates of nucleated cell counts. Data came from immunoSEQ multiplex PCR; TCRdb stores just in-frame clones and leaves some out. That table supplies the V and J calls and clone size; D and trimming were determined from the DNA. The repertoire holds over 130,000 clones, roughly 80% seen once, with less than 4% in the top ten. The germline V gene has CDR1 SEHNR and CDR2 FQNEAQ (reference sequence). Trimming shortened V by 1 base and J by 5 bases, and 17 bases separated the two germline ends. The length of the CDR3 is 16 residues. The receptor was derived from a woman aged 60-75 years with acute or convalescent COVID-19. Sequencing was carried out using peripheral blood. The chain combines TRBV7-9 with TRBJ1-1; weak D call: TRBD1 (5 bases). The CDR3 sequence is CASSLVSIQGDTEAFF. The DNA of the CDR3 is TGTGCCAGCAGCTTAGTGTCCATCCAGGGTGATACTGAAGCTTTCTTT.